This section outlines one T cell receptor beta chain sequence together with its context. This clonotype showed up just a few times. What antigen it recognizes has not been identified. Within one base of it there is no much larger clone, and no base qualities were kept. To demonstrate the VDJtools post-analysis software, TCR beta repertoires were profiled from the peripheral blood of more than 10 young patients with multiple sclerosis. The multiple sclerosis patients were children and adolescents ranging in age from 6 to 15 years. The sample belongs to a study of post-analysis software for immune sequencing data (dated by TCRdb to between 2014 and 2016). Study-wide context: Disease courses on record covered relapsing-remitting, secondary progressive and progressive-relapsing multiple sclerosis, though some patients had no subtype annotation. A subset of samples was prepared in parallel using single-end sample barcoding, then pooled and co-amplified after Illumina adapter ligation. The patient repertoires were set against eleven to twelve previously published healthy control repertoires from donors whose ages ranged from roughly 6 to 26 years.

Including the terminal cysteine and phenylalanine, the CDR3 comprises 15 residues. Only the CDR3 DNA stays, 45 bases, in frame from base 1. CDR1 and CDR2 are drawn from the germline V gene: ENHRY, SYGVKD. The germline ends are 10 bases apart after V is trimmed by 3 bases and J by 0 bases. The library was obtained by PCR. TCRdb records Illumina HiSeq 2500 as the sequencer. To reduce PCR and sequencing biases, unique molecular identifiers were incorporated into the TCR beta cDNA libraries. Every 1 to 10 million input T cells yielded roughly 500,000 cDNA molecules, meaning each molecule approximated one T cell. The same protocol used for the earlier healthy control dataset was applied to prepare and sequence the patient libraries. Samples belonging to the same batch were prepared together, multiplexed and sequenced on a shared HiSeq lane. In the original analysis: Raw barcoded reads were processed with MIGEC, discarding single-read molecular identifier groups before consensus assembly and CDR3 extraction. VDJtools was used for post-analysis of the clonotype tables, and diversity was normalized by down-sampling every dataset to the size of the smallest sample. To correct batch-related cross-sample contamination, repertoire overlap clustering matched CDR3 amino acid sequences but not nucleotide sequences. The raw public reads went through TCRdb reprocessing: fastp at Q25, MiXCR clone calling, in-frame beta chains kept. Every CDR3 protein is listed once, alongside the most common genes and DNA of its rows. TCRdb, not the authors, supplied the V and J calls. This sample comprises around 400,000 distinct CDR3 sequences, roughly 38% of them detected only once. The leading ten clones occupy about 8% of the sample.

Here is what the overall study found, with its caveats: Significantly higher frequencies in patients than in controls were found for roughly 5 TRBV segments, including TRBV5-6, TRBV5-1 and TRBV20-1. Normalized Chao1 diversity was significantly lower in multiple sclerosis patients than controls, suggesting substantial peripheral T-cell clonal expansion. The multiple sclerosis patient group was slightly younger than the control group. Direct clustering with F measure revealed strong co-clustering of samples prepared in the same batch, which led to a batch-effect correction.

The rearranged segments are TRBV10-3 and TRBJ2-3, and perhaps TRBD2 as D gene, on 5 matching bases. Sequencing used blood. The receptor was derived from a girl aged 2 to 10 with multiple sclerosis. The CDR3 loop reads CAISDGAASTDTQYF. The sequenced DNA is TGTGCCATCAGTGACGGAGCGGCTAGCACAGATACGCAGTATTTT.